The rows below give T cell receptor beta chains drawn from one sample of a study of blood T cells in healthy people across ages. In TCRdb, the 5' RACE reads were re-called with MiXCR into one record per CDR3 protein. The table lists some 1,800,000 distinct CDR3 sequences, about two fifths of them singletons. Sequencing was carried out using blood. The source of these receptors is a human donor in good health. Each CDR3 is given with its conserved first and last residue. The order of the fields is clone size, D gene, V gene, J gene, CDR3 DNA, CDR3 protein. D genes are given only for firm matches. Expanded clones get a size class; other rows say once, few or many, or leave the size out.

.	TRBD1	TRBV10-3	TRBJ2-7	TGTGCCATCAGGGGACAGGGAGACGAGCAGTACTTC	CAIRGQGDEQYF
.	.	TRBV6-5	TRBJ2-3	TGTGCCAGCAGTTACCCGCAAATGGATACGCAGTATTTT	CASSYPQMDTQYF
.	.	TRBV29-1	TRBJ1-4	TGCAGCGTCGTACTTCCGGCAGGCGAAAAACTGTTTTTT	CSVVLPAGEKLFF
.	TRBD1	TRBV7-9	TRBJ1-1	TGTGCCAGCAGCTCCGCAAACAGGGGCGCTGAAGCTTTCTTT	CASSSANRGAEAFF
few	.	TRBV15	TRBJ1-3	TGTGCCACCAGCAGAGATTGGTCCGACACCATATATTTT	CATSRDWSDTIYF
.	.	TRBV7-8	TRBJ1-5	TGTGCCAGCAGCACGGAGACATTATCGCGGCCCCAGCATTTT	CASSTETLSRPQHF
.	.	TRBV27	TRBJ2-3	TGTGCCAGCAGCGTTATGAGTTCGAGCACAGATACGCAGTATTTT	CASSVMSSSTDTQYF
few	TRBD1	TRBV12-3/TRBV12-4	TRBJ1-5	TGTGCCAGCAGCCCTGCCCGACAGGGGAATCAGCCCCAGCATTTT	CASSPARQGNQPQHF
few	TRBD2	TRBV7-9	TRBJ2-3	TGTGCCAGCAGCTCCCGACTAGCGGGGGGCCGCACAGATACGCAGTATTTT	CASSSRLAGGRTDTQYF
few	TRBD1	TRBV7-2	TRBJ1-2	TGTGCCAGCAGCCGCAACACAGGGGGCGAGAACTATGGCTACACCTTC	CASSRNTGGENYGYTF
.	.	TRBV20-1	TRBJ2-6	TGCAGTGCTAGCGGGGGCAGGGGGTCTGGGGCCAACGTCCTGACTTTC	CSASGGRGSGANVLTF
.	TRBD1	TRBV28	TRBJ2-3	TGTGCCAGCAGTCGGCCCATTACAGGGGTGGGTACAGATACGCAGTATTTT	CASSRPITGVGTDTQYF
.	TRBD1	TRBV10-3	TRBJ2-1	TGTGCCACATGGACAGGGGAAAAAGGTTTTAAGTTCTTC	CATWTGEKGFKFF
few	TRBD1	TRBV5-6	TRBJ1-2	TGTGCCAGCAGCTTGTACACAGGGGGGTCCTATGGCTACACCTTC	CASSLYTGGSYGYTF
.	TRBD1	TRBV20-1	TRBJ1-2	TGCAGTGCTAGGTCTGGGACAGGGAGGGATTGGATCTATGGCTACACCTTC	CSARSGTGRDWIYGYTF
.	.	TRBV5-1	TRBJ2-3	TGCGCCAGCAGCCCGGTGGGGGGCCCTAGCACAGATACGCAGTATTTT	CASSPVGGPSTDTQYF
few	TRBD2	TRBV15	TRBJ2-3	TGTGCCACCAGCAGAGATATAGCGGGGGGGTTAGGGAGCACAGATACGCAGTATTTT	CATSRDIAGGLGSTDTQYF
.	.	TRBV4-2	TRBJ2-3	TGTGCCAGCAGCCAAGTGGTAGAGACAGATACGCAGTATTTT	CASSQVVETDTQYF
.	.	TRBV29-1	TRBJ1-2	TGCAGCGTTCTACAGGGACCTGGCTACACCTTC	CSVLQGPGYTF
.	.	TRBV20-1	TRBJ2-1	TGCAGTGCTAGAGATTCTTCCGGGAAGGGTGAGCAGTTCTTC	CSARDSSGKGEQFF
few	.	TRBV18	TRBJ2-7	TGTGCCAGCTCACCTTTCCGTGCTGAGGAGCAGTACTTC	CASSPFRAEEQYF
.	.	TRBV18	TRBJ1-1	TGTGCCAGCTCACCGGCCCCACCTCGATACACTGAAGCTTTCTTT	CASSPAPPRYTEAFF
many	.	TRBV5-4	TRBJ2-6	TGTGCCAGCAGCTCAGGAAGAGGGGCCAACGTCCTGACTTTC	CASSSGRGANVLTF
once	.	TRBV20-1	TRBJ1-1	TGCAGTGCTAGGTCTTACCTGGGCACTGAAGCTTTCTTT	CSARSYLGTEAFF
.	.	TRBV15	TRBJ2-3	TGTGCCACCAGCGGGGGAGCCTCCGCAGATACGCAGTATTTT	CATSGGASADTQYF
few	.	TRBV20-1	TRBJ2-7	TGCAGTGCTAGAGATGGGTCCTTGGGGGCCAACTACGAGCAGTACTTC	CSARDGSLGANYEQYF
.	.	TRBV6-5	TRBJ2-3	TGTGCCAGCAGTAGGCGGAGGGACCGTAGACCGGATACGCAGTATTTT	CASSRRRDRRPDTQYF
.	TRBD2	TRBV4-3	TRBJ2-5	TGCGCCAGCAGCTATTCTTTGGGACTAGCGGAGGAGACCCAGTACTTC	CASSYSLGLAEETQYF
few	.	TRBV4-2	TRBJ2-1	TGTGCCAGCAGCCAAGAGATCATGTGGGATGAGCAGTTCTTC	CASSQEIMWDEQFF
few	TRBD2	TRBV28	TRBJ2-1	TGTGCCAGCCCCCCCCCGGCGGGGGGCCGAGATGTGCAGTTCTTC	CASPPPAGGRDVQFF
.	.	TRBV7-9	TRBJ2-6	TGTGCCAGCAGCTTCAGCTTACCCTCTGGGGCCAACGTCCGGACTTTC	CASSFSLPSGANVRTF
.	.	TRBV3-1	TRBJ1-2	TGTGCCAGCAGCCAAGTGGTTGAATATGGCTACACCTTC	CASSQVVEYGYTF
few	.	TRBV10-3	TRBJ2-7	TGTGCCATCAGTGACCGCATCTACGAGCAGTACTTC	CAISDRIYEQYF
.	.	TRBV12-5	TRBJ2-3	TGTGCTAGTGGTTCGAGCCGGCTAGGGATCGCAGATACGCAGTATTTT	CASGSSRLGIADTQYF
.	TRBD1	TRBV5-1	TRBJ1-1	TGCGCCAGCAGCTTAGTCCCAGGGGGCGCGACTGAAGCTTTCTTT	CASSLVPGGATEAFF
.	.	TRBV28	TRBJ1-4	TGTGCCAGCAGTCTACAAAGGCATTACGACTTTTTGCTGTTTTTT	CASSLQRHYDFLLFF
.	TRBD2	TRBV7-9	TRBJ2-3	TGTGCCAGCAGCTTATACCCTAGCGGGACAGATACGCAGTATTTT	CASSLYPSGTDTQYF
few	.	TRBV29-1	TRBJ1-2	TGCAGCGCGGCAACGTTAGCTAACTATGGCTACACCTTC	CSAATLANYGYTF
.	.	TRBV29-1	TRBJ2-1	TGCACGGCTAGAGCGGAGCCCTATTCGAGCTCCTACAATGAGCAGTTCTTC	CTARAEPYSSSYNEQFF
few	TRBD1	TRBV5-1	TRBJ2-3	TGCGCCAGCAGCACAGGGGGTCGTCGCACAGATACGCAGTATTTT	CASSTGGRRTDTQYF
few	TRBD1	TRBV29-1	TRBJ1-5	TGCAGCGTTATGACAGGGTTGGATCAGCCCCAGCATTTT	CSVMTGLDQPQHF
once	.	TRBV6-6	TRBJ2-7	TGTGCCAGCAGTTACAGGGCCGCGCGGTCCTACGAGCAGTACTTC	CASSYRAARSYEQYF
.	.	TRBV3-1	TRBJ2-3	TGTGCCAGCAGCCCTGGGGTAGGGGACGGATACACGCAGTATTTT	CASSPGVGDGYTQYF
.	.	TRBV5-1	TRBJ2-3	TGCGCCAGCGGCTTGGTGGCAGATACGCAGTATTTT	CASGLVADTQYF
.	.	TRBV15	TRBJ2-7	TGTGCCACCAGCAGAGCCAACCTGGACAGCTCCTACGAGCAGTACTTC	CATSRANLDSSYEQYF
.	.	TRBV9	TRBJ1-2	TGTGCCAGCAGCGTTGGGGTAAAGGATGGCTACACCTTC	CASSVGVKDGYTF
.	.	TRBV7-2	TRBJ1-2	TGTGCCAGCAGCTTAGCTTCCTGGGACTACACCTTC	CASSLASWDYTF
.	.	TRBV7-2	TRBJ1-2	TGTGCCAGCAGGGTAGGGACAACCTACTATGGCTACACCTTC	CASRVGTTYYGYTF